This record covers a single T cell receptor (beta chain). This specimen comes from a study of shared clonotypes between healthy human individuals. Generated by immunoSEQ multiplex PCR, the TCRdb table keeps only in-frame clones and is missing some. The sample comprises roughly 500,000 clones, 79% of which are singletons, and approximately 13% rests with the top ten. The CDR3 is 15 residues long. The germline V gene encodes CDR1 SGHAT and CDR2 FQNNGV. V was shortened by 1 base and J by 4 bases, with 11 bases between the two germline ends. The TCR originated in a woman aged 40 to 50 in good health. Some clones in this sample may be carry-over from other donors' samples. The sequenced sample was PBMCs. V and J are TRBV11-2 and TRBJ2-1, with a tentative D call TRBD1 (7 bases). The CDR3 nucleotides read TGTGCCAGCAGCTTAGTACAGGGGAGGTACAATGAGCAGTTCTTC. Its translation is CASSLVQGRYNEQFF.